This T cell receptor beta chain appears in the sequencing data of a study of response to subunit inactivated influenza vaccine. Notes on the study in general: T cells newly recruited by each seasonal influenza vaccination are few, the authors suggested.

This clonotype was counted only a few times. Its antigen is still unknown. TCRdb reprocessed the RT-PCR reads via MiXCR and lists one record per CDR3 protein. The sample records around 750,000 distinct CDR3 sequences, about 20% being singletons. The TCR sequence derives from a man in his fifties or sixties who received an inactivated influenza vaccine. Sequences were derived from PBMCs from blood, sampled more than 4 days after vaccination.

The CDR3 region has the DNA TGTGCCAGCAGTACAGGGGCTGTGAACTACGAGCAGTACTTC. It codes for CASSTGAVNYEQYF. V and J are TRBV2 and TRBJ2-7, with 7 bases lining up with TRBD1. CDR1 and CDR2 from the germline V gene are SNHLY and FYNNEI. This CDR3 region has 14 residues. V lost 5 bases and J lost 3; bases outside the gene matches: 7.